This T cell receptor (beta chain) was retrieved from a study of blood T cell repertoires in COVID-19. For the study at large: Samples representing acute and convalescent COVID-19 were sourced from the United States, Italy and Spain. Nucleic acid was either cDNA or gDNA, and it came from T cells, B-cell-depleted T cells, or PBMCs.

Per the study methods: Quantification of nucleated cells was approximated via reference gene primer amplification. Method: immunoSEQ multiplex PCR; TCRdb's copy keeps in-frame clones and lacks some. D and trimming come from the DNA, and the V and J calls and clone size come from that table. The data hold some 250,000 clones, with approximately 88% observed a single time. Germline V gene lookup returns CDR1 SGHNT and CDR2 YYREEE (reference sequence). V dropped 2 bases and J dropped 7; count of bases not matched to a gene: 2. CDR3 length: 14 amino acids. The chain recombines TRBV5-4 with TRBJ1-6; 8 bases align to TRBD1. Source material: peripheral blood. The clonotype was recovered from a woman aged 25 to 45 with acute or convalescent COVID-19. CDR3 nucleotides: TGTGCCAGCAGCTTAGGACAGGGCAATTCACCCCTCCACTTT. As protein: CASSLGQGNSPLHF.